The 4 T cell receptor beta chains in this list originate from one sample, sequenced in a study of blood T cell repertoires in COVID-19. Repertoires were generated with immunoSEQ multiplex PCR, while TCRdb's copy carries only in-frame clones and drops some. The repertoire holds 100,000 or so clones, with about 89% as singletons. The sample was peripheral blood. Receptors originate from a young woman with acute or convalescent COVID-19.

This rearrangement joins TRBV5-6 to TRBJ2-1, with 7 nucleotides matching TRBD2. V shed 2 bases and J 5 bases; nucleotides not matched to a gene: 7. The CDR3 has 15 residues. Per germline, CDR1 SGHDT and CDR2 YYEEEE. DNA of the CDR3: TGTGCCAGCAGCTTTTTCCAGCGGGGAGACAATGAGCAGTTCTTC. It translates to CASSFFQRGDNEQFF. Full variable domain (outside the CDR3, taken from reference TRBV5-6 and TRBJ2-1): DAGVTQSPTHLIKTRGQQVTLRCSPKSGHDTVSWYQQALGQGPQFIFQYYEEEERQRGNFPDRFSGHQFPNYSSELNVNALLLGDSALYLCASSFFQRGDNEQFFGPGTRLTVL.

V usage is TRBV6-6 and J usage is TRBJ1-1, with 9 bases that match TRBD1. The V gene's germline CDR1 is MNHNY and CDR2 SVGAGI (reference sequence). The CDR3 sequence is 15 residues long. Losses at the gene ends were 5 bases for V and 4 bases for J; bases not matched to a gene: 8. CDR3 bases: TGTGCCAGCAGTCCCCGGGACAGGGAAAGCACTGAAGCTTTCTTT. Its protein is CASSPRDRESTEAFF.

The genes are TRBV5-8 and TRBJ2-7, with D perhaps matching TRBD1 (5 bases). Germline CDR1 reads SGHTS; CDR2 reads YDEGEE. The CDR3 spans 16 residues. V lost 4 bases, J lost 2 bases, and 19 bases lay in between. The chain's CDR3 is CASSQYPARVAYEQYF. The CDR3 DNA reads as TGTGCCAGCAGCCAGTACCCCGCCAGGGTCGCCTACGAGCAGTACTTC.

The CDR3 DNA reads as TGTGCCAGCAGTACTAGAGAGAGTCATACGCAGTATTTT. This sequence encodes CASSTRESHTQYF. This chain connects TRBV2 to TRBJ2-3, with D possibly matching TRBD2 (5 bases). V was trimmed by 5 bases and J by 7 bases, leaving 13 bases between them. This CDR3 region has 13 residues. Germline V gene lookup returns CDR1 SNHLY and CDR2 FYNNEI.